This entry lists 4 T cell receptor beta chains sequenced from one sample in a study of T cells in Graves' hyperthyroidism and ophthalmopathy. Authors of the study amplified TCR beta CDR3 regions from RNA transcripts. The HTBI primer set drove a first-round RT-PCR of the TCR CDR3. TCRdb independently ran MiXCR on the multiplex PCR reads; one entry per CDR3 protein. The table lists 300,000 to 450,000 distinct CDR3 sequences, about 14% of them singletons, with around a fifth in the top ten. Sequencing was performed on blood. Receptors originate from a woman in her thirties with Graves' ophthalmopathy.

The V gene is TRBV4-1, the J gene TRBJ1-6; D is unclear. The germline V gene has CDR1 MGHRA and CDR2 YSYEKL. The CDR3 consists of 16 residues. The germline V and J ends were trimmed by 7 bases and 7 bases, with 20 bases remaining between them. The CDR3 here is CASNPQARLGNSPLHF. CDR3 DNA: TGCGCCAGCAACCCCCAGGCCAGGCTAGGCAATTCACCCCTCCACTTT.

V gene TRBV2 combines with J gene TRBJ1-1, with D hard to call. Per the germline V gene, CDR1 is SNHLY and CDR2 is FYNNEI. CDR3 length equals 14 residues. Trimming stripped 4 bases from V and 0 bases from J, with 9 bases between. As DNA, the CDR3 is TGTGCCAGCAGTGTCCGGCGGTTGAACACTGAAGCTTTCTTT. This translates into CASSVRRLNTEAFF.

This clonotype was counted between two and nine times. The chain links TRBV3-1 to TRBJ1-4; D not resolved. Deletions cut 1 base from V and 6 bases from J, with 6 bases between. The V gene's germline CDR1 is LGHDT and CDR2 YNNKEL (reference sequence). This CDR3 spans 13 amino acids. The CDR3 bases are TGTGCCAGCAGCCAAGGATTCTATGAAAAACTGTTTTTT. It encodes CASSQGFYEKLFF.

V gene TRBV19 combines with J gene TRBJ1-4; TRBD1 is a possible D gene (5 bases). Germline V gives CDR1 LNHDA, CDR2 SQIVND (reference sequence). Trimming cost V 5 bases and J 3 bases, with 16 bases left between them. This CDR3 has 16 residues. Written as DNA, the CDR3 is TGTGCCAGTAGTCTGTACGACAGATCATCTAATGAAAAACTGTTTTTT. Residues: CASSLYDRSSNEKLFF.